Listed here is a single T cell receptor (beta chain). Its antigen is unknown. These data belong to a study of T cell clones after liver transplantation. Profiled with immunoSEQ multiplex PCR; TCRdb holds only in-frame clones, not every one. Of a few thousand clones listed, just over 40% are singletons. The CDR3 has 13 amino acids. Germline V gene sequence: CDR1 SGHTA, CDR2 FQGNSA. V was cut by 5 bases and J by 5 bases, with 12 bases left in between. TCRbeta sequences of proliferating CFSE-low MLR cells were labeled alloreactive. The TCR was taken from a human patient who received a liver transplant. T cells may partly derive from the graft donor. The genes are TRBV7-2 and TRBJ2-5; unclear D gene. The specimen was CD4+ T cells from cultured PBMCs. CDR3 region: CASSAQLGETQYF. The CDR3 nucleotides read TGTGCCAGCAGCGCCCAATTGGGGGAGACCCAGTACTTC.